One and the same sample provided the 26 T cell receptor beta chains below, sequenced in a study of blood T cell repertoires in COVID-19. Some clones are missing from TCRdb's copy, which holds only in-frame ones; the method was immunoSEQ multiplex PCR. Of roughly 200,000 clones listed, around 80% are singletons. Source material: peripheral blood. The source is a woman aged 80 or over with active or convalescent COVID-19.

The V and J genes are TRBV28 and TRBJ2-2, with D perhaps TRBD2 (6 bases). CDR1 and CDR2 (germline): MDHEN, SYDVKM. The germline V and J ends were trimmed by 6 bases and 5 bases, with 13 bases remaining between them. This CDR3 spans 14 amino acids. In DNA form, the CDR3 reads TGTGCCAGCAGCCTATCTGCGGGGACCGGGGAGCTGTTTTTT. Translation gives CASSLSAGTGELFF.

The J gene is TRBJ1-4, the V gene TRBV25-1, with TRBD1 as a possible D gene (5 bases). Trimming removed 4 bases at V and 0 bases at J, with 9 bases between. This CDR3 spans 15 amino acids. The V gene's germline CDR1 is MGHDK and CDR2 SYGVNS. In DNA form, the CDR3 reads TGTGCCAGCAGTGTCGACAGTACAACTAATGAAAAACTGTTTTTT. Amino acids: CASSVDSTTNEKLFF.

The chain combines TRBV7-9 with TRBJ1-1, with TRBD1 matching 7 bases. The CDR3 loop spans 16 amino acids. The V gene's germline CDR1 is SEHNR and CDR2 FQNEAQ (reference sequence). V was clipped by 5 bases and J by 11 bases; unmatched bases: 20. The CDR3 DNA is TGTGCCAGCAGCCCCTGGCTCACGACAGGGAGTTTCGGGGCTTTCTTT. This sequence encodes CASSPWLTTGSFGAFF.

The chain carries TRBV19 and TRBJ1-4; 7 bases are a match to TRBD1. This CDR3 is 14 amino acids long. The J segment lost 4 bases and the V segment lost 6 bases, leaving 5 bases of the junction unmatched. Germline values: CDR1 LNHDA, CDR2 SQIVND (reference sequence). The CDR3 protein is CASRPQGDNEKLFF. The CDR3 DNA follows: TGTGCCAGTAGGCCTCAGGGGGATAATGAAAAACTGTTTTTT.

V and J are TRBV7-9 and TRBJ1-2; the D is unclear. V gave up 5 bases and J gave up 4 bases, with 17 bases separating them. This CDR3 has 15 residues. CDR1 and CDR2 from the germline V gene are SEHNR and FQNEAQ (reference sequence). CDR3 sequence (DNA): TGTGCCAGCAGCACAACCCTAGGCTATGGCTATGGCTACACCTTC. Protein product: CASSTTLGYGYGYTF. The full variable domain, with the rest looked up from reference TRBV7-9 and TRBJ1-2, is DTGVSQNPRHKITKRGQNVTFRCDPISEHNRLYWYRQTLGQGPEFLTYFQNEAQLEKSRLLSDRFSAERPKGSFSTLEIQRTEQGDSAMYLCASSTTLGYGYGYTFGSGTRLTVV.

This sequence joins TRBV28 and TRBJ1-2; D remains ambiguous. The CDR3 spans 14 residues. V lost 7 bases, J lost 5 bases, and 17 bases lay in between. The germline V gene has CDR1 MDHEN and CDR2 SYDVKM. The CDR3 nucleotides read TGTGCCAGCATTCGGGGAGGAGCATTGTATGGCTACACCTTC. This encodes CASIRGGALYGYTF.

Notes on this clone: The same CDR3 is also encoded by other DNA sequences in this sample. The V and J genes are TRBV28 and TRBJ1-2; tentatively, D is TRBD1 (6 bases). Deletions cut 6 bases from V and 0 bases from J, with 11 bases between. Per the germline V gene, CDR1 is MDHEN and CDR2 is SYDVKM. The CDR3 contains 14 residues. The CDR3 protein is CASRSTGTNYGYTF. DNA of the CDR3: TGTGCCAGCAGGTCGACAGGTACTAACTATGGCTACACCTTC.

This chain links TRBV29-1 with TRBJ2-7; D gene unclear. Germline loops: CDR1 SQVTM, CDR2 ANQGSEA. V gave up 4 bases and J gave up 0 bases, with 7 bases separating them. CDR3 length: 12 amino acids. CDR3 sequence: CSVVYNSYEQYF. CDR3 DNA sequence: TGCAGCGTTGTATACAACTCCTACGAGCAGTACTTC.

The gene calls are TRBV27 and TRBJ1-6, with D perhaps matching TRBD1 (6 bases). The CDR3 loop spans 13 amino acids. V lost 5 bases and J 8 bases, leaving 10 bases between the germline ends. Germline CDR1 and CDR2: MNHEY and SMNVEV (reference sequence). CDR3 residues: CASSRGADSPLHF. The CDR3, as DNA: TGTGCCAGCAGTCGGGGGGCTGATTCACCCCTCCACTTT.

Here the CDR3 DNA reads TGTGCCAGCAGTCCCTCACTCGGGGGGGCTAGTATAATGTCCCAGTACTTC. As protein: CASSPSLGGASIMSQYF. V gene TRBV27 combines with J gene TRBJ2-5; 8 bases are a match to TRBD2. The germline V gene has CDR1 MNHEY and CDR2 SMNVEV (reference sequence). The CDR3 length is 17 residues. V lost 5 bases to trimming and J lost 9 bases; unmatched junction nucleotides: 20.

The V call is TRBV19, the J call TRBJ1-5, with a weak D call TRBD1 (6 bases). V lost 5 bases, J lost 1 base, and 15 bases lay in between. CDR1 and CDR2 (germline): LNHDA, SQIVND (reference sequence). The length of the CDR3 is 16 residues. Written as DNA, the CDR3 is TGTGCCAGTAGTGGGGGCCGAGGGATCAGCAATCAGCCCCAGCATTTT. Amino acids: CASSGGRGISNQPQHF. The whole variable domain, filled in from reference TRBV19 and TRBJ1-5, reads DGGITQSPKYLFRKEGQNVTLSCEQNLNHDAMYWYRQDPGQGLRLIYYSQIVNDFQKGDIAEGYSVSREKKESFPLTVTSAQKNPTAFYLCASSGGRGISNQPQHFGDGTRLSIL.

This clone occurred many times. This chain joins TRBV4-1 and TRBJ2-2; 7 nucleotides match TRBD1. Per germline, CDR1 MGHRA and CDR2 YSYEKL. CDR3 length: 15 amino acids. With V trimmed by 5 bases and J by 4 bases, 7 bases remained unmatched. This chain's CDR3 is CASSRGTEGTGELFF. Written as DNA, the CDR3 is TGCGCCAGCAGCAGAGGGACAGAGGGCACCGGGGAGCTGTTTTTT.

The rearrangement links TRBV7-2 to TRBJ2-4; weak D call: TRBD2 (7 bases). The germline gives CDR1 SGHTA, CDR2 FQGNSA. The V and J ends lost 1 base and 8 bases respectively, with 12 bases between them. The CDR3 loop spans 14 amino acids. CDR3 in DNA: TGTGCCAGCAGCTTAGTAGTAGGGGGGGACATTCAGTACTTC. Protein sequence: CASSLVVGGDIQYF.

The V and J genes are TRBV28 and TRBJ1-1; D possibly corresponds to TRBD1 (5 bases). The V and J ends lost 5 bases and 4 bases respectively, with 14 bases between them. This CDR3 has 14 residues. Germline loops: CDR1 MDHEN, CDR2 SYDVKM. The CDR3 loop reads CASSRQIGATEAFF. The CDR3 nucleotides read TGTGCCAGCAGTCGACAGATTGGGGCCACTGAAGCTTTCTTT.

The J gene is TRBJ2-7, the V gene TRBV9; 7 positions match TRBD2. This CDR3 is 15 amino acids long. Germline V gives CDR1 SGDLS, CDR2 YYNGEE. Germline trimming cut 4 bases from V and 3 bases from J; bases unmatched to any gene: 10. In DNA form, the CDR3 reads TGTGCCAGCAGCCCCGGACTAGGCTCTTACTACGAGCAGTACTTC. Translating gives CASSPGLGSYYEQYF.

V and J are TRBV2 and TRBJ2-3; 7 bases are a match to TRBD1. The J segment lost 4 bases and the V segment lost 11 bases, leaving 12 bases of the junction unmatched. Germline assignment: CDR1 SNHLY and CDR2 FYNNEI. This CDR3 spans 14 amino acids. CDR3 bases: TGTGCCGTCACAGGGGTCGGTGGTCCAGATACGCAGTATTTT. Translated: CAVTGVGGPDTQYF.

V usage is TRBV18 and J usage is TRBJ1-2, with 7 nucleotides matching TRBD1. CDR3 length: 15 amino acids. CDR1 KGHSH and CDR2 LQKENI come from the germline V gene. The V gene end was trimmed by 3 bases and the J gene end by 2 bases; junction bases not matched to a gene: 6. CDR3: CASSPIQGPNYGYTF. CDR3 DNA: TGTGCCAGCTCACCCATACAGGGGCCCAACTATGGCTACACCTTC. The full variable domain, completed using reference TRBV18 and TRBJ1-2, is NAGVMQNPRHLVRRRGQEARLRCSPMKGHSHVYWYRQLPEEGLKFMVYLQKENIIDESGMPKERFSAEFPKEGPSILRIQQVVRGDSAAYFCASSPIQGPNYGYTFGSGTRLTVV.

The chain joins TRBV10-3 to TRBJ1-2; TRBD1 aligns across 8 bases. The length of the CDR3 is 14 residues. The V gene's germline CDR1 is ENHRY and CDR2 SYGVKD. The V segment lost 6 bases and the J segment 7 bases; nucleotides outside the gene matches: 10. The CDR3 spells CAISGQGATTGYTF. As DNA, the CDR3 is TGTGCCATCAGCGGACAGGGAGCGACAACTGGCTACACCTTC.

This sequence joins TRBV7-2 and TRBJ1-1; D is perhaps TRBD1 (5 bases). The CDR3 loop spans 15 amino acids. Trimming took 5 bases from V and 0 from J, leaving 13 bases between them. Germline V lookup: CDR1 SGHTA, CDR2 FQGNSA. The CDR3 DNA reads TGTGCCAGCAGCCCGTCCAGGGCGATGAACACTGAAGCTTTCTTT. Translating it yields CASSPSRAMNTEAFF.

CDR3 DNA sequence: TGTGCCAGCAGTCCCCATAACAGGCAGGGCATGGCCGGGGAGCTGTTTTTT. Protein: CASSPHNRQGMAGELFF. The chain couples TRBV6-6 to TRBJ2-2, with D possibly TRBD1 on 5 matching bases. CDR1 is MNHNY, CDR2 SVGAGI, per germline (reference sequence). The CDR3 covers 17 residues. With 5 bases removed from V and 6 bases from J, the gap between germline ends came to 22 bases.

The genes are TRBV5-6 and TRBJ1-4, with TRBD1 matching 7 bases. Germline CDR1 reads SGHDT; CDR2 reads YYEEEE. The trim removed 4 bases at V and 7 bases at J, leaving 16 bases unmatched. The CDR3 is made up of 17 amino acids. This CDR3 is CASSAALAGGYSEKLFF. For the CDR3, the DNA is TGTGCCAGCAGCGCGGCCTTGGCAGGGGGTTACAGTGAAAAACTGTTTTTT.

The rearrangement uses TRBV23-1 and TRBJ2-5, with D unclear. TRBV23-1 is designated an ORF whose function remains uncertain. The CDR3 is 13 amino acids. V lost 8 bases to trimming and J lost 4 bases, with 14 bases between them. Here the CDR3 reads CASSKPKLETQYF. The CDR3 coding sequence is TGCGCCAGCTCTAAACCTAAATTAGAGACCCAGTACTTC.

This chain connects TRBV6-1 to TRBJ1-5; D is undetermined. Trimming left V 3 bases short and J 2 bases short, with 5 bases between. Germline-derived CDR1 and CDR2 are MNHNS and SASEGT. The CDR3 spans 13 residues. The DNA of the CDR3 is TGTGCCAGCAGTGACAATGGCAATCAGCCCCAGCATTTT. Encoded protein: CASSDNGNQPQHF.

This clone showed up just a few times. The V call is TRBV5-1, the J call TRBJ1-6, with 9 bases lining up with TRBD1. Per germline, CDR1 SGHRS and CDR2 YFSETQ. The CDR3 loop spans 15 amino acids. V was pared by 4 bases and J by 9 bases, with 8 bases of the junction left unmatched. This CDR3 reads CASSSSDRGSSPLHF. CDR3 bases: TGCGCCAGCAGCAGTTCCGACAGGGGGAGTTCACCCCTCCACTTT.

CDR3 coding DNA: TGTGCCACCAGTGATTCCACCCTAAAACTGGTCTACGAGCAGTACTTC. It is translated as CATSDSTLKLVYEQYF. The chain joins TRBV24-1 to TRBJ2-7; no clear D gene. The CDR3 runs to 16 residues. Germline loops: CDR1 KGHDR, CDR2 SFDVKD. The V end was cut by 2 bases, the J end by 3 bases, with 16 bases between.

The CDR3 DNA sequence: TGTGCCAGCAGCTATACAGGGGACACTGAAGCTTTCTTT. Translation gives CASSYTGDTEAFF. The rearrangement joins TRBV7-9 to TRBJ1-1; TRBD1 aligns across 7 bases. The length of the CDR3 is 13 residues. Germline CDR1 SEHNR, CDR2 FQNEAQ (reference sequence). V shed 4 bases and J 3 bases; nucleotides not matched to a gene: 2.